The clone carrying this T cell receptor (beta chain) was detected a few times. These data originate in a study of T-cell reconstitution after alpha-beta-depleted transplantation in children. A library of TCRbeta sequences, prepared with unique molecular identifiers, was generated. TCRdb used MiXCR to reprocess the PCR reads, holding one entry per CDR3 protein. The table records more than 450,000 distinct CDR3 sequences, around 16% of them present only once. The specimen comprised PBMCs from the stem cell graft donor, sampled from the stem cell graft. The source of this sequence is a human donor who donated a stem cell graft to a child with acute lymphoblastic leukemia.

The CDR3 DNA reads TGCGCCAGCAGCCAAGTAAGGGACGGCAATCAGCCCCAGCATTTT. This codes for CASSQVRDGNQPQHF. The chain combines TRBV4-1 with TRBJ1-5; weak D call: TRBD1 (5 bases). The CDR3 runs 15 residues. Germline V gene lookup returns CDR1 MGHRA and CDR2 YSYEKL. V gave up 1 base and J gave up 2 bases, with 9 bases separating them.